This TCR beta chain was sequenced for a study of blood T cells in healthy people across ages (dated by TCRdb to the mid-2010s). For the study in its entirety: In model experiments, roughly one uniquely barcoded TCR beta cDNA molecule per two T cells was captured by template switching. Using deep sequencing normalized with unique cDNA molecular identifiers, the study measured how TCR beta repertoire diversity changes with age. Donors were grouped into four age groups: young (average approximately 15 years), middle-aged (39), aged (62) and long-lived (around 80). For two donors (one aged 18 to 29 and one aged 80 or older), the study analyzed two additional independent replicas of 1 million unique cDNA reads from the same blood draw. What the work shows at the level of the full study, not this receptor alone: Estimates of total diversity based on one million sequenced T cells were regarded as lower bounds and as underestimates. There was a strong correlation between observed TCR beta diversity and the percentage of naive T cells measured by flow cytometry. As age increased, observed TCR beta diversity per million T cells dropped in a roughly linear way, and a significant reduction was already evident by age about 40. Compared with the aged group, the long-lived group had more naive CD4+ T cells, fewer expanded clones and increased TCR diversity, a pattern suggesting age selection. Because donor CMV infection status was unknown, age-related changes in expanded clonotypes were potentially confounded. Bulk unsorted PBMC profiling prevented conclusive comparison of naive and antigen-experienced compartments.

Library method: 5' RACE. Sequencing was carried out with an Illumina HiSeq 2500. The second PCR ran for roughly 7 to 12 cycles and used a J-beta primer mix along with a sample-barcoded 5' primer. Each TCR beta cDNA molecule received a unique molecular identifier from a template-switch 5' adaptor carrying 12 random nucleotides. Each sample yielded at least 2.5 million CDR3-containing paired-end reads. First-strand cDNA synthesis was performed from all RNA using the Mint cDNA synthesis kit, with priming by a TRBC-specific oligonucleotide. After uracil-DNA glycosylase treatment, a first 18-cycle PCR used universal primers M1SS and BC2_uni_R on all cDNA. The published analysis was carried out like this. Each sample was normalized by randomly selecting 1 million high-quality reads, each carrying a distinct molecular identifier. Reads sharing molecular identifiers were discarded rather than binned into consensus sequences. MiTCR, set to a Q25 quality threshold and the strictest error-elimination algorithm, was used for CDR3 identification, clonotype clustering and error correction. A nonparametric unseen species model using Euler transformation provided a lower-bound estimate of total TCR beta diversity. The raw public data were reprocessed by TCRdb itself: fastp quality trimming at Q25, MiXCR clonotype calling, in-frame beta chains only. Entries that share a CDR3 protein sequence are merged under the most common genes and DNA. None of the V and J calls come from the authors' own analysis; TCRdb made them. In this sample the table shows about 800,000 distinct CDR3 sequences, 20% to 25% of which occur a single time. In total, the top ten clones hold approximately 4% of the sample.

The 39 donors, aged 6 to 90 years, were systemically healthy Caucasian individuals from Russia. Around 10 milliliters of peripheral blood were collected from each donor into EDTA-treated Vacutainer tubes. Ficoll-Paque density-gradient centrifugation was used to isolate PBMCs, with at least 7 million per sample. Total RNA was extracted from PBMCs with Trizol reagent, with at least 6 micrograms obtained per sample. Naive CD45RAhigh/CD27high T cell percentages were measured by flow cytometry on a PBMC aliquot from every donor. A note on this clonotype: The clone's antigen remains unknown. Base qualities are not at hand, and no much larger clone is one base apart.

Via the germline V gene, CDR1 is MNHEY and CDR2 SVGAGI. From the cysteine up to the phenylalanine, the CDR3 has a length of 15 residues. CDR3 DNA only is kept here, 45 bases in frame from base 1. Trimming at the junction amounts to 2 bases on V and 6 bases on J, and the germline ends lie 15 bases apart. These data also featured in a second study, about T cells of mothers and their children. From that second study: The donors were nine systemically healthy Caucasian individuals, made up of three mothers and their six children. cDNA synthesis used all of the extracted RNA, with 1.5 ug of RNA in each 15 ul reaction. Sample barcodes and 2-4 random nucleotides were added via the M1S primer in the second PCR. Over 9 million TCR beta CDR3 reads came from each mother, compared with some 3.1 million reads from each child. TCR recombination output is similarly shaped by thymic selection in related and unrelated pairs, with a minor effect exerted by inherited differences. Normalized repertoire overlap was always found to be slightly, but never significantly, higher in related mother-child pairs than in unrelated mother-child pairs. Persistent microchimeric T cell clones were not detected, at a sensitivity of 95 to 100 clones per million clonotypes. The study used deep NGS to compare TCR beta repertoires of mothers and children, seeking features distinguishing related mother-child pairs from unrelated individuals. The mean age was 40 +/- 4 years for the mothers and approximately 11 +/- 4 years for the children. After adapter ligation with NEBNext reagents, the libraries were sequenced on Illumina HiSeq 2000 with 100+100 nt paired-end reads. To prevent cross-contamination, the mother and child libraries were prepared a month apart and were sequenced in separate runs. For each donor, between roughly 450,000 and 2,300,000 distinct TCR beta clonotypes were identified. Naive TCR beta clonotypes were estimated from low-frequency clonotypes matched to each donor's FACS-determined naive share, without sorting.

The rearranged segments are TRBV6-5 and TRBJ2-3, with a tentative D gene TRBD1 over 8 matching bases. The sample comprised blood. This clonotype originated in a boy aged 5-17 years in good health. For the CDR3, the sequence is CASSYGQGGRDTQYF. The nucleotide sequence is TGTGCCAGCAGTTACGGACAGGGAGGGAGGGATACGCAGTATTTT.